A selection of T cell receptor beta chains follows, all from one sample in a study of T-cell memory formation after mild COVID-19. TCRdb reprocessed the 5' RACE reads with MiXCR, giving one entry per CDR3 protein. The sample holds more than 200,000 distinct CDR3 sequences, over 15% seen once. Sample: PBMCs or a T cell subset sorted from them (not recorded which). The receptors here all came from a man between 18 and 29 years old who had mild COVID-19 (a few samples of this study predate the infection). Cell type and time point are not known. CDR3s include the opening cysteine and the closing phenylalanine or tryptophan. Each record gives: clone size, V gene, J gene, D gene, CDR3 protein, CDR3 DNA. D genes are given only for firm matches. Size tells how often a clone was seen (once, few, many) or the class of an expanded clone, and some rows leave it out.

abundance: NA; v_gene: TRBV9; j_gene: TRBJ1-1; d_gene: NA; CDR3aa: CASSVHRNTEAFF; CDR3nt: TGTGCCAGCAGCGTCCACAGAAACACTGAAGCTTTCTTT
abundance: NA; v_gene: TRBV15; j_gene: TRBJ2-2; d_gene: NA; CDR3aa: CATSKTENTGELFF; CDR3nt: TGTGCCACCAGCAAGACAGAGAACACCGGGGAGCTGTTTTTT
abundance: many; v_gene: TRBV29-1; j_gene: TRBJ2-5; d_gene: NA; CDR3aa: CSVELAVRNNQETQYF; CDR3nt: TGCAGCGTTGAATTAGCGGTGAGGAACAACCAAGAGACCCAGTACTTC
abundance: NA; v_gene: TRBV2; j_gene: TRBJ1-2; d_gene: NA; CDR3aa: CASSEGRPSYGYTF; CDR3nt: TGTGCCAGCAGTGAGGGCAGGCCGAGCTATGGCTACACCTTC
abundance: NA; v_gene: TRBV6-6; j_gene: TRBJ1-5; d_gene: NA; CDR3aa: CASSYLDIPVQPQHF; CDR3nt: TGTGCCAGCAGTTACTTGGACATCCCGGTACAGCCCCAGCATTTT
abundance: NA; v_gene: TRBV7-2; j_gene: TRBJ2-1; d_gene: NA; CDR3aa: CASSWTQYNEQFF; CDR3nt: TGTGCCAGCAGTTGGACACAGTACAATGAGCAGTTCTTC
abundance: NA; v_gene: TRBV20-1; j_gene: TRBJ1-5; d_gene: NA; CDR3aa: CSASRVGQPQHF; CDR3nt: TGCAGTGCTAGCAGGGTGGGGCAGCCCCAGCATTTT
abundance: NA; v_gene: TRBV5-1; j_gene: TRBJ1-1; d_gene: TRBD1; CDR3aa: CASSRGQGFTEAFF; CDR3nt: TGCGCCAGCAGCAGGGGACAGGGGTTCACTGAAGCTTTCTTT
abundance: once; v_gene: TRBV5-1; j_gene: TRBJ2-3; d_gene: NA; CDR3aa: CASSSSPGPSIDTQYF; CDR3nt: TGCGCCAGCAGCTCCTCTCCGGGACCCAGCATAGATACGCAGTATTTT
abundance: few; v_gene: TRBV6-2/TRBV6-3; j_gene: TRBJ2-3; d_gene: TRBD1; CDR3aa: CASSYSDRDLDTQYF; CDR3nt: TGTGCCAGCAGTTACTCGGACAGGGATCTGGATACGCAGTATTTT
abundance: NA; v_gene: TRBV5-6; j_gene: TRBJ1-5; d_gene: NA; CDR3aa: CASSVGTNQPQHF; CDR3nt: TGTGCCAGCAGCGTCGGAACTAATCAGCCCCAGCATTTT
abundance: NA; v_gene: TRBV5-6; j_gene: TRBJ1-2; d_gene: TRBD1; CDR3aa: CASSGGTAGGYTF; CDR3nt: TGTGCCAGCAGCGGAGGGACAGCAGGAGGCTACACCTTC
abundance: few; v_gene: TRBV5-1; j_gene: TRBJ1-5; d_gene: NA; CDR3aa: CASSSDGGNQPQHF; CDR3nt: TGCGCCAGCAGCTCAGACGGGGGGAATCAGCCCCAGCATTTT
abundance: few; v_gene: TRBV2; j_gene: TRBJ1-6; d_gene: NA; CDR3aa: CASSLDGDNSPLHF; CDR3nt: TGTGCCAGCAGTCTGGACGGGGATAATTCACCCCTCCACTTT
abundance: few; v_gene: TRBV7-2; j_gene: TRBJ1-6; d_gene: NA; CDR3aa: CASNTWGAGRAYNSPLHF; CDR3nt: TGTGCCAGCAACACATGGGGAGCCGGTAGGGCTTATAATTCACCCCTCCACTTT
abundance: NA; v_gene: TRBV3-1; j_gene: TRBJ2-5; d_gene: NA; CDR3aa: CASSQGTAKETQYF; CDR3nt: TGTGCCAGCAGCCAGGGGACGGCTAAAGAGACCCAGTACTTC
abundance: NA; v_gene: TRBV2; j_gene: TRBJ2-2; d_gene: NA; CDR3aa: CASSEDRTGNTGELFF; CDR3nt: TGTGCCAGCAGTGAGGACCGGACTGGGAACACCGGGGAGCTGTTTTTT
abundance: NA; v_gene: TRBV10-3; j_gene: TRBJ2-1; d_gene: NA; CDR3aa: CAISGGENEQFF; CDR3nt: TGTGCCATCAGTGGTGGAGAGAATGAGCAGTTCTTC
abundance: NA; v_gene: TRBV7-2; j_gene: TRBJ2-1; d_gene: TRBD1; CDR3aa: CASSLGLGQAYNEQFF; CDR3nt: TGTGCCAGCAGCTTGGGGTTGGGACAGGCTTACAATGAGCAGTTCTTC
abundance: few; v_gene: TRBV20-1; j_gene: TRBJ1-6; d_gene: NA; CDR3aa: CSATGAGRSSYNSPLHF; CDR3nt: TGCAGTGCTACGGGCGCCGGTCGGAGCTCCTATAATTCACCCCTCCACTTT
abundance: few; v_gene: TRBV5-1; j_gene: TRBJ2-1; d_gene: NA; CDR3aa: CASSLGSAGLDEQFF; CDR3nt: TGCGCCAGCAGCTTGGGTTCGGCAGGCCTAGATGAGCAGTTCTTC
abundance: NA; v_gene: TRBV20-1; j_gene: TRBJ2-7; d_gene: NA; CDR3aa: CSAIRTQGPYEQYF; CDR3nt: TGCAGTGCAATTCGGACCCAGGGACCTTACGAGCAGTACTTC
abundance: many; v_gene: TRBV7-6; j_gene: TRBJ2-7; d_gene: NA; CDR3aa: CASSLMSENSYEQYF; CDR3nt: TGTGCCAGCAGCTTGATGTCTGAGAACTCCTACGAGCAGTACTTC
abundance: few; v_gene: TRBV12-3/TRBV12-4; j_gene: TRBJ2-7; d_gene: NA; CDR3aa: CASTLLGHEQYF; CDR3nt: TGTGCCAGCACCCTCCTTGGGCACGAGCAGTACTTC
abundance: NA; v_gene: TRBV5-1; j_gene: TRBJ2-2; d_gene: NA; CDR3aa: CASSLAGGRYGELFF; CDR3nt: TGCGCCAGCAGCTTAGCCGGTGGAAGGTACGGGGAGCTGTTTTTT
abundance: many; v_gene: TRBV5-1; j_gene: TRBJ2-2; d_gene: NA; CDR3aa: CASSKGLNAGELFF; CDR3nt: TGCGCCAGCAGCAAGGGACTCAACGCCGGGGAGCTGTTTTTT
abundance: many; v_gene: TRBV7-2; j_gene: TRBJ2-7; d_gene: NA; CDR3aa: CASSPTFYEQYF; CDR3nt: TGTGCCAGCAGCCCGACGTTCTACGAGCAGTACTTC
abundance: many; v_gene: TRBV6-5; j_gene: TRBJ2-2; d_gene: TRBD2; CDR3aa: CASSRPSGGLSGELFF; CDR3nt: TGTGCCAGCAGCCGACCTAGCGGGGGTCTCTCCGGGGAGCTGTTTTTT
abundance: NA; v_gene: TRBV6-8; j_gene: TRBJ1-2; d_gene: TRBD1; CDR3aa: CASSYSPTGTAHHYGYTF; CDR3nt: TGTGCCAGCAGTTACTCACCGACCGGGACAGCCCATCACTATGGCTACACCTTC
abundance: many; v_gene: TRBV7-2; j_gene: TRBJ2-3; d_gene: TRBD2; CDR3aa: CASSLIAGAGDTQYF; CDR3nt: TGTGCCAGCAGCTTAATAGCGGGGGCGGGGGATACGCAGTATTTT
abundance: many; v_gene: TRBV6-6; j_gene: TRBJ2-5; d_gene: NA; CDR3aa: CASSSDGGQETQYF; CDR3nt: TGTGCCAGCAGTTCTGACGGGGGACAAGAGACCCAGTACTTC
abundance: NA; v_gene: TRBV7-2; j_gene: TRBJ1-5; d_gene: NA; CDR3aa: CASSLGEVYQPQHF; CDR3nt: TGTGCCAGCAGCTTGGGCGAGGTATACCAGCCCCAGCATTTT
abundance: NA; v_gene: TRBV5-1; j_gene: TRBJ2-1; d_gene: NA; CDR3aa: CASNLIGLADNEQFF; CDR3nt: TGCGCCAGCAACCTAATAGGACTGGCCGACAATGAGCAGTTCTTC
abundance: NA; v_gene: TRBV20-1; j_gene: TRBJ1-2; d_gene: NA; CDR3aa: CSADSSYGYTF; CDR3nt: TGCAGTGCCGACAGCTCTTATGGCTACACCTTC
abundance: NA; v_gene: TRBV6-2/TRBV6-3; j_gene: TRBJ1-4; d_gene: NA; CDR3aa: CASSHSRDTYHNEKLFF; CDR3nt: TGTGCCAGCAGCCATAGCCGGGACACCTACCATAATGAAAAACTGTTTTTT
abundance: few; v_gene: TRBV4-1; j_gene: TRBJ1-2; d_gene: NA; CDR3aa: CASSQAPGTGYGYTF; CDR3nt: TGCGCCAGCAGCCAAGCACCAGGGACGGGCTATGGCTACACCTTC
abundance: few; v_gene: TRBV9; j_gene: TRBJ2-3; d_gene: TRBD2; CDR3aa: CASSSGLAGGISTDTQYF; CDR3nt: TGTGCCAGCAGCAGCGGACTAGCGGGGGGCATCAGCACAGATACGCAGTATTTT
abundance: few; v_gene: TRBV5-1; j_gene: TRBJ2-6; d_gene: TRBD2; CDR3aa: CASSFRGDPGANVLTF; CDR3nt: TGCGCCAGCAGCTTCCGGGGGGACCCTGGGGCCAACGTCCTGACTTTC
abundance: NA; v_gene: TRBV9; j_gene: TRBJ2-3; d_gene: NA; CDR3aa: CASSVEGATDTQYF; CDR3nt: TGTGCCAGCAGCGTAGAAGGGGCCACAGATACGCAGTATTTT
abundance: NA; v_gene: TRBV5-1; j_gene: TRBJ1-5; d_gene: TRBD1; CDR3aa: CASSSGTGDNQPQHF; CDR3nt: TGCGCCAGCAGCTCCGGGACAGGAGACAATCAGCCCCAGCATTTT
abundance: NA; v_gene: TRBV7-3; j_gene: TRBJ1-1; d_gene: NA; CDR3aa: CASSLKGGRGTEAFF; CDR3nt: TGTGCCAGCAGCTTAAAAGGGGGTCGCGGCACTGAAGCTTTCTTT
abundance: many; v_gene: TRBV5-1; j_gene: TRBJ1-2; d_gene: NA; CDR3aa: CASSADGFSNYGYTF; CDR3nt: TGCGCCAGCAGCGCGGACGGATTTTCTAACTATGGCTACACCTTC
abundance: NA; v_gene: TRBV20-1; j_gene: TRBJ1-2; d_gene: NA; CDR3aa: CSADLTDPYGYTF; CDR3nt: TGCAGTGCCGATCTGACAGACCCCTATGGCTACACCTTC
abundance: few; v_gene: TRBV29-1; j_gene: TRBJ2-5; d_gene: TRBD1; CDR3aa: CSLGQGKETQYF; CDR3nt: TGCAGCTTGGGACAGGGGAAAGAGACCCAGTACTTC
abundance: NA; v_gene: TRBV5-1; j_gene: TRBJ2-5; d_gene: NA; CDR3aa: CASSTTFQETQYF; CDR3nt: TGCGCCAGCAGCACTACTTTCCAAGAGACCCAGTACTTC
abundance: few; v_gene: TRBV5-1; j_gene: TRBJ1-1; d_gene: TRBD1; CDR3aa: CASSLVPGGLDTEAFF; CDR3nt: TGCGCCAGCAGCTTGGTGCCAGGGGGCTTGGACACTGAAGCTTTCTTT
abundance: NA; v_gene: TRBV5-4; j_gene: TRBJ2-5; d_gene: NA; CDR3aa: CASSPPGTDRQETQYF; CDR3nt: TGTGCCAGCAGCCCCCCCGGGACTGATAGACAAGAGACCCAGTACTTC
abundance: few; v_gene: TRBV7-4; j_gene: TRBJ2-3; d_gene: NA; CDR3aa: CASSLDSDRQATDTQYF; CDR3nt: TGTGCCAGCAGCTTAGACTCTGACAGGCAGGCCACAGATACGCAGTATTTT